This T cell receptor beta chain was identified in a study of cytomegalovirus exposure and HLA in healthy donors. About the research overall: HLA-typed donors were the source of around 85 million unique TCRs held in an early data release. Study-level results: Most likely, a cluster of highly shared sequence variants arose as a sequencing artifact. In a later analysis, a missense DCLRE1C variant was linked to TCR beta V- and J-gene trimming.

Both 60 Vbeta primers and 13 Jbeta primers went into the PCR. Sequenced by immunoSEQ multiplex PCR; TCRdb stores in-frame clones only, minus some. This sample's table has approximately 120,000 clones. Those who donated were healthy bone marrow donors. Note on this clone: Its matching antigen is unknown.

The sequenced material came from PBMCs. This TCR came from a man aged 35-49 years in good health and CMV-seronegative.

CDR3 nucleotides: TGTGCCAGCAGTGAAGCGCTGGGACAGGGGGCGCAGGCTTTCTTT. This codes for CASSEALGQGAQAFF. The chain has TRBV6-1 and TRBJ1-1, with 12 bases that match TRBD1. The CDR3 has 15 residues. V lost 0 bases to trimming and J lost 11 bases; unmatched junction nucleotides: 7. Germline V lookup: CDR1 MNHNS, CDR2 SASEGT.